This is a list of T cell receptor beta chains from one sample in a study of vaccination effects on CD4 cells after COVID-19. Some clones are missing from TCRdb's copy, which holds only in-frame ones; the method was immunoSEQ multiplex PCR. The table lists about 32,000 clones, roughly two thirds of them singletons. No antigen has been assigned to these receptors. The sample consisted of CD4+ T cells from PBMCs cultured with HCoV-229E spike peptides, taken after COVID-19 vaccination. The source is a human donor who received a COVID-19 vaccine. The CDR3 runs from the conserved cysteine through the conserved F or W. The D gene is left open where the match is weak. The listing skips clone size in some rows; elsewhere it reads once, few, many or a size class.

V gene,clone size,J gene,D gene,CDR3 DNA,CDR3 protein
TRBV7-2,-,TRBJ2-1,TRBD2,TGTGCCAGCAGCTCTAGCGGGGGGTCCTACAATGAGCAGTTCTTC,CASSSSGGSYNEQFF
TRBV19,few,TRBJ1-1,-,TGTGCCAGTAGTACAGGCATGAACACTGAAGCTTTCTTT,CASSTGMNTEAFF
TRBV5-1,-,TRBJ2-3,TRBD1,TGCGCCAGCAGCTTATCTGGACAGGGCACAGATACGCAGTATTTT,CASSLSGQGTDTQYF
TRBV19,-,TRBJ2-2,-,TGTGCCAGTAACTTGAACACCGGGGAGCTGTTTTTT,CASNLNTGELFF
TRBV29-1,-,TRBJ2-1,-,TGCAGCGTCGATCAGCAGTTCTTC,CSVDQQFF
TRBV18,-,TRBJ2-7,-,TGTGCCAGCTCACCGGGTCCCGAGCAGTACTTC,CASSPGPEQYF
TRBV18,-,TRBJ1-1,-,TGTGCCAGCTCACCTTTGGAGACAGGAACGAACACTGAAGCTTTCTTT,CASSPLETGTNTEAFF
TRBV4-2,-,TRBJ2-7,TRBD2,TGTGCCAGCAGCCAAGAAGTACTAGCGGGGGGGCCCTACGAGCAGTACTTC,CASSQEVLAGGPYEQYF
TRBV7-2,-,TRBJ1-3,-,TGTGCCAGCAGCTTACCAGGGTTTGGAAACACCATATATTTT,CASSLPGFGNTIYF
TRBV5-4,-,TRBJ2-7,-,TGTGCCAGCAGCCCCGAGGGAATCACCTACGAGCAGTACTTC,CASSPEGITYEQYF
TRBV27,few,TRBJ1-6,-,TGTGCCAGCAGTTCGAGGGGAGGGAATTCACCCCTCCACTTT,CASSSRGGNSPLHF
TRBV5-1,-,TRBJ2-7,-,TGCGCCAGCAGCTTGGGGGCAGGGGGGATGACGGGGGAGCAGTACTTC,CASSLGAGGMTGEQYF
TRBV5-1,-,TRBJ2-3,TRBD2,TGCGCCAGCAGCTTTCCGGGACTAGGGGAAGATACGCAGTATTTT,CASSFPGLGEDTQYF
TRBV2,-,TRBJ1-6,-,TGTGCCAGCAGTGAAGCTCGGAGCAGCAATTCACCCCTCCACTTT,CASSEARSSNSPLHF
TRBV10-3,-,TRBJ1-1,-,TGTGCCATCAGTGAACTGTCAGGGCGGGCTGAAGCTTTCTTT,CAISELSGRAEAFF
TRBV3-1/TRBV3-2,-,TRBJ2-1,TRBD2,TGTGCCAGCAGCCAAGATCACGTGGCTAGCGGGAGCAATGAGCAGTTCTTC,CASSQDHVASGSNEQFF
TRBV2,-,TRBJ1-5,-,TGTGCCAGCGTCCCGGGGAATAGCAATCAGCCCCAGCATTTT,CASVPGNSNQPQHF
TRBV6-1,-,TRBJ1-1,-,TGTGCCAGCAGTGAAGAGGGGCACACTGAAGCTTTCTTT,CASSEEGHTEAFF
TRBV4-1,-,TRBJ2-7,TRBD2,TGCGCCAGCAGCCAAGTAATAGCGGGATCCAGTTACGAGCAGTACTTC,CASSQVIAGSSYEQYF
TRBV7-9,once,TRBJ1-1,-,TGTGCCAGCATGAGGCAGGGGCGGACTGAAGCTTTCTTT,CASMRQGRTEAFF
TRBV27,-,TRBJ2-3,-,TGTGCCAGCAGTTTAGGTCGGGCTAGAAAGTTAGATACGCAGTATTTT,CASSLGRARKLDTQYF
TRBV10-1,-,TRBJ1-1,-,TGCGCCAGCAGTGGACAGCGGAACACTGAAGCTTTCTTT,CASSGQRNTEAFF
TRBV12-3/TRBV12-4,-,TRBJ1-6,-,TGTGCCAGCAACCTAGGGGATGCCCCCCTCCACTTT,CASNLGDAPLHF
TRBV27,-,TRBJ2-2,-,TGTGCCAGCAGCCCGCTGACCGGGGAGCTGTTTTTT,CASSPLTGELFF
TRBV15,many,TRBJ1-5,-,TGTGCCACCAGCAGAGATTTGGGTCGGCGGTATCAGCCCCAGCATTTT,CATSRDLGRRYQPQHF
TRBV7-8,-,TRBJ2-7,-,TGTGCCAGCAGCTTAGCGCTAGGGAGGAGAGGCTCCTACGAGCAGTACTTC,CASSLALGRRGSYEQYF
TRBV7-9,-,TRBJ2-1,TRBD1,TGTGCCAGCAGCTTAAGAGACCGGGACAGAGATTACAATGAGCAGTTCTTC,CASSLRDRDRDYNEQFF
TRBV15,-,TRBJ2-1,TRBD1,TGTGCCACCAGCATCCCCCCGGGACAGGGTTCCTACAATGAGCAGTTCTTC,CATSIPPGQGSYNEQFF
TRBV3-1/TRBV3-2,-,TRBJ1-4,-,TGTGCCAGCAGCCAAGTTGGAGGTGCCCCTAATGAAAAACTGTTTTTT,CASSQVGGAPNEKLFF
TRBV18,-,TRBJ1-2,-,TGTGCCAGCTCATCATCAGGGGATGGCTACACCTTC,CASSSSGDGYTF
TRBV19,-,TRBJ2-3,TRBD1,TGTGCCAGTAGTGAGACAGGGGATGTAGGCACAGATACGCAGTATTTT,CASSETGDVGTDTQYF
TRBV6-4,-,TRBJ2-2,-,TGTGCCAGCAGTGACTGGGGGGCCAGTACCGGGGAGCTGTTTTTT,CASSDWGASTGELFF
TRBV3-1/TRBV3-2,-,TRBJ1-6,TRBD1,TGTGCCAGCGGGACAGGGTGGAATTCACCCCTCCACTTT,CASGTGWNSPLHF
TRBV10-3,-,TRBJ1-2,-,TGTGCCATCAGGGGACCGACTAACTATGGCTACACCTTC,CAIRGPTNYGYTF
TRBV10-2,few,TRBJ2-3,-,TGCGCCAGCAGTCCAAGACTAGCAGATACGCAGTATTTT,CASSPRLADTQYF
TRBV7-9,-,TRBJ2-5,-,TGTGCCAGCAGCTTAGGGTTGGGACAAATGAAAGAGACCCAGTACTTC,CASSLGLGQMKETQYF